This entry lists 9 T cell receptor beta chains sequenced from one sample in a study of T cell responses to AZD1222 COVID-19 vaccine. The repertoire was sequenced with immunoSEQ multiplex PCR; TCRdb's copy has only in-frame clones and lacks some. In the table there are roughly 60,000 clones, 60% to 85% of which are singletons. This specimen was peripheral blood, taken 28 days after the second AZD1222 dose. The receptor set was obtained from an adult who received the AZD1222 COVID-19 vaccine.

The chain combines TRBV14 with TRBJ2-7; D is perhaps TRBD1 or TRBD2 (5 bases each). Germline values: CDR1 SGHDN, CDR2 FVKESK. The V and J ends lost 3 bases and 2 bases respectively, with 11 bases between them. The CDR3 runs 14 residues. CDR3 amino acids: CASSQGTGPYEQYF. CDR3 bases: TGTGCCAGCAGCCAGGGGACGGGACCCTACGAGCAGTACTTC.

The chain links TRBV13 to TRBJ2-3, with D perhaps assigned TRBD1 or TRBD2 (7 bases each). V dropped 5 bases and J dropped 3 bases, with 15 bases sitting between them. Germline assignment: CDR1 PRHDT and CDR2 FYEKMQ (reference sequence). This CDR3 is built from 15 residues. This chain's CDR3 is CASSQGGGMTDTQYF. CDR3 DNA: TGTGCCAGCAGCCAGGGGGGGGGCATGACAGATACGCAGTATTTT.

The chain's CDR3 is CASSLQGRPSTEAFF. In nucleotides, the CDR3 is TGTGCCAGCAGTTTACAGGGGCGACCTTCCACTGAAGCTTTCTTT. The genes are TRBV28 and TRBJ1-1, with D possibly being TRBD1 (6 bases). Germline CDR1 MDHEN, CDR2 SYDVKM. The CDR3 extends over 15 amino acids. V lost 2 bases and J 4 bases, leaving 14 bases between the germline ends.

V and J are TRBV11-2 and TRBJ1-6; 7 positions match TRBD1. Trimming at V came to 7 bases and at J to 10 bases, leaving 10 bases not matched to a gene. Germline assignment: CDR1 SGHAT and CDR2 FQNNGV. The CDR3 runs to 14 residues. The CDR3 loop reads CASNTGQEISPLHF. For the CDR3, the DNA is TGTGCCAGCAACACCGGACAGGAAATATCACCCCTCCACTTT.

The CDR3 protein is CASSEGFQYNSPLHF. The CDR3 DNA follows: TGTGCCAGCAGTGAAGGCTTTCAGTATAATTCACCCCTCCACTTT. The chain links TRBV2 to TRBJ1-6; no clear D. The CDR3 consists of 15 residues. V gave up 1 base and J gave up 4 bases, with 8 bases separating them. Per the germline V gene, CDR1 is SNHLY and CDR2 is FYNNEI.

The chain links TRBV12-3 or TRBV12-4 to TRBJ1-1; maybe TRBD1 (5 bases). Trimming shortened V by 3 bases and J by 7 bases, and 6 bases separated the two germline ends. This CDR3 has 11 amino acids. CDR3 nucleotides: TGTGCCAGCAGTTTCGGGGGTGAAGCTTTCTTT. It encodes CASSFGGEAFF.

In its sample, this clone was seen a few times. The chain joins TRBV9 to TRBJ1-1, with TRBD1 matching over 8 bases. V lost 3 bases and J lost 5; bases outside the gene matches: 15. This CDR3 is built from 17 residues. Germline-derived CDR1 and CDR2 are SGDLS and YYNGEE. The chain's CDR3 is CASSAHPRLDRDTEAFF. The CDR3 nucleotides read TGTGCCAGCAGCGCCCACCCAAGACTGGACAGGGATACTGAAGCTTTCTTT. The full variable domain, its missing parts supplied by reference TRBV9 and TRBJ1-1, is DSGVTQTPKHLITATGQRVTLRCSPRSGDLSVYWYQQSLDQGLQFLIQYYNGEERAKGNILERFSAQQFPDLHSELNLSSLELGDSALYFCASSAHPRLDRDTEAFFGQGTRLTVV.

The chain has TRBV10-3 and TRBJ2-3; D is tentatively TRBD1 or TRBD2 (6 bases each). This CDR3 contains 14 residues. CDR1 is ENHRY and CDR2 is SYGVKD in the germline V gene. Trimming took 0 bases from V and 5 from J, leaving 9 bases between them. CDR3 sequence: CAISESRGVDTQYF. The CDR3 DNA sequence: TGTGCCATCAGTGAGTCGAGGGGGGTAGATACGCAGTATTTT.

This sequence joins TRBV5-1 and TRBJ1-1; weak D call: TRBD1 (5 bases). The V end was cut by 2 bases, the J end by 4 bases, with 12 bases between. The CDR3 contains 14 residues. CDR1 and CDR2 (germline): SGHRS, YFSETQ. The CDR3 nucleotides are TGCGCCAGCAGCTTAAACGACGGGGGCACTGAAGCTTTCTTT. It encodes CASSLNDGGTEAFF.